A selection of T cell receptor beta chains follows, all from one sample in a study of shared clonotypes between healthy human individuals. Data came from immunoSEQ multiplex PCR; TCRdb stores just in-frame clones and leaves some out. The sample has about 680,000 clones; roughly 78% are singletons. Sequencing was carried out using memory CD4+ T cells sorted from blood. These receptors were taken from a woman aged 30 to 39 in good health. Each CDR3 is given without its conserved first and last residue. Fields, in order: clone size, V gene, J gene, D gene, CDR3 protein. D genes are given only for firm matches. Rows may omit the clone size; those that give it use once, few, many or a size class.

-,TRBV19,TRBJ2-3,-,ASSYRYTDTQY
once,TRBV7-2,TRBJ2-1,TRBD2,ASSIQPGLAGGPLNEQF
-,TRBV5-1,TRBJ2-2,-,ATRPAGALTGELF
-,TRBV7-9,TRBJ2-5,-,ASSLHTGQGETQY
-,TRBV27,TRBJ2-5,TRBD2,ASSRGLAERETQY
once,TRBV30,TRBJ2-1,TRBD2,AWRKTSGRAGEQF
few,TRBV7-2,TRBJ1-1,-,ASSLVRDTEAF
-,TRBV18,TRBJ1-5,TRBD1,ASSPTGDSNQPQH
-,TRBV7-9,TRBJ2-3,TRBD1,ASSFGQGSADTQY
-,TRBV5-5,TRBJ1-1,-,ASSLPTGRGRDEAF
-,TRBV5-1,TRBJ2-1,-,ASSSTYNEQF
once,TRBV14,TRBJ2-7,TRBD2,ASSQVRTSGRFYEQY
few,TRBV5-8,TRBJ2-2,-,ASSHGTPARELF
few,TRBV11-2,TRBJ2-5,TRBD2,ASSLGIAGDWKTQY
-,TRBV11-2,TRBJ1-2,TRBD1,ASSYGQAVDYT
-,TRBV20-1,TRBJ1-6,-,SAKGNSPLH
-,TRBV28,TRBJ1-2,-,ASSYKGPINYGYT
-,TRBV30,TRBJ1-4,-,AWSRRGRGEKLF
-,TRBV30,TRBJ2-1,-,AWIGQLSSYNEQF
many,TRBV18,TRBJ1-1,-,ASSPQGSNTEAF
-,TRBV6-1,TRBJ2-7,TRBD1,ASRRQGEGYEQY
-,TRBV4-1,TRBJ2-7,TRBD2,ASSQLRGGMGGQDEQY
-,TRBV18,TRBJ1-1,-,ASSPLTDNTEAF
-,TRBV11-2,TRBJ1-4,-,ASSLKGAIATNEKLF
-,TRBV5-1,TRBJ2-5,-,ASSLVGQAQETQY
-,TRBV27,TRBJ2-1,-,ASRPPLDNEQF
few,TRBV11-2,TRBJ2-7,-,ASTTGLYEQY
-,TRBV7-9,TRBJ2-1,-,ASSLRTGFSF
-,TRBV28,TRBJ1-2,-,ASSLSYYGYT
-,TRBV19,TRBJ1-1,TRBD1,ASSRLTGGNTEAF
few,TRBV6-6,TRBJ2-5,TRBD1,ASTQAGQGSATQY
-,TRBV11-2,TRBJ2-5,-,ASSSPQGGETQY
few,TRBV18,TRBJ1-1,TRBD1,ASSTTGTAEAF
-,TRBV28,TRBJ2-7,-,ASSPLVDKQY
-,TRBV27,TRBJ1-2,-,ASSLRENYGYT
-,TRBV6-1,TRBJ1-5,-,ASSARDNSNQPQH
few,TRBV28,TRBJ1-3,-,ASSARTHHSGNTIY
-,TRBV6-1,TRBJ2-2,TRBD1,ASSDPGDRGTGELF
few,TRBV28,TRBJ1-1,-,ASRELTRNTEAF
-,TRBV6-1,TRBJ2-1,-,ASSGWTDAYNEQF
-,TRBV29-1,TRBJ2-4,TRBD2,SVQASGGQWV
-,TRBV19,TRBJ2-6,-,ASSPGVTLSGANVLT
few,TRBV19,TRBJ1-2,-,ASSIGTENYGYT
-,TRBV19,TRBJ1-5,-,ASSTSGLHQPQH
few,TRBV2,TRBJ2-1,TRBD2,ASSELGTSRVNEQF
few,TRBV5-1,TRBJ2-1,TRBD1,ASSRDSGSYNEQF
-,TRBV7-2,TRBJ2-7,-,ASSLVSGVSSYEQY
-,TRBV18,TRBJ1-1,TRBD1,ASSLGTGANTEAF
once,TRBV5-1,TRBJ1-1,-,ASSSQGQNTEAF
-,TRBV18,TRBJ2-2,-,ASSPSTARMDTGELF
-,TRBV7-9,TRBJ1-3,-,ASSTNSAGNTIY
few,TRBV2,TRBJ2-7,-,ASQRAPLAYEQY
-,TRBV28,TRBJ1-4,-,ASSGADLNEKLF
-,TRBV4-2,TRBJ2-1,-,ASSQDPQGSYNEQF